Following are 14 T cell receptor beta chains from one sample sequenced in a study of CD8 T cells in Susac syndrome. The RNA, about 0.45 to 1 ug, was put through reverse transcription using random hexamers. TCRdb processed the immunoSEQ multiplex PCR reads anew with MiXCR; each CDR3 protein has one entry. This sample yields around 190,000 distinct CDR3 sequences, of which approximately 96% are seen a single time; about 0.15% belongs to the top ten. The sequenced material came from CD8+ T cells from PBMCs. These receptors were taken from a human donor with multiple sclerosis.

The chain recombines TRBV9 with TRBJ2-1; the match to TRBD2 covers 11 bases. Trimming at V came to 0 bases and at J to 6 bases, leaving 2 bases not matched to a gene. The CDR3 has 15 amino acids. CDR1 SGDLS and CDR2 YYNGEE come from the germline V gene. The CDR3, as DNA: TGTGCCAGCAGCGTAGGACTAGCGGGACCCAATGAGCAGTTCTTC. Its translation: CASSVGLAGPNEQFF.

The chain joins TRBV12-3 or TRBV12-4 to TRBJ2-5, with TRBD2 identical over 7 bases. Trimming took 5 bases from V and 5 from J; bases not matched to a gene: 8. The CDR3 contains 14 residues. The DNA of the CDR3 is TGTGCCAGCAGTCCAGGACTAGTAAGGGAGACCCAGTACTTC. Translated, it gives CASSPGLVRETQYF.

V and J are TRBV5-6 and TRBJ2-7; TRBD1 is a possible D gene (6 bases). The CDR3 sequence is 17 residues long. V was clipped by 1 base and J by 2 bases, with 19 bases between them. CDR1 is SGHDT and CDR2 is YYEEEE in the germline V gene. CDR3 sequence: CASSLTPGQTLTYEQYF. The CDR3 region has the DNA TGTGCCAGCAGCTTGACACCTGGACAGACCTTAACCTACGAGCAGTACTTC.

The V and J genes are TRBV9 and TRBJ1-2; D is possibly TRBD1 (5 bases). This CDR3 comprises 16 residues. The V end lost 3 bases, the J end lost 4 bases, and 19 bases lay between the germline ends. Germline lookup yields CDR1 SGDLS and CDR2 YYNGEE. This CDR3 is CASSAGRGEEVYGYTF. The CDR3 DNA is TGTGCCAGCAGCGCCGGGAGAGGGGAGGAAGTCTATGGCTACACCTTC.

Worth noting for this clonotype: One junction end does not reproduce the germline sequence, and a read error may be involved. The rearrangement joins TRBV7-7 to TRBJ2-1; 9 bases fit TRBD1. Germline V gene sequence: CDR1 SSHAT, CDR2 FNYEAQ (reference sequence). The CDR3 runs 15 residues. The CDR3 spells CASSLGQGPYNEQFF. The CDR3 coding sequence is TGTGCTAGCAGCTTGGGACAGGGCCCCTACAATGAGCAGTTCTTC.

In its sample, this clonotype was seen a few times. The chain employs TRBV7-6 and TRBJ2-3; D unclear. Trimming left V 6 bases short and J 2 bases short, with 3 bases between. Per germline, CDR1 SGHVS and CDR2 FNYEAQ. This CDR3 contains 11 residues. The CDR3 region is CASRDTDTQYF. The CDR3 nucleotides read TGTGCCAGCAGGGACACAGATACGCAGTATTTT.

V gene TRBV29-1 combines with J gene TRBJ1-1, with D unresolved. Trimming removed 6 bases from V and 6 bases from J, with 11 bases in between. CDR3 size: 11 residues. Germline CDR1 and CDR2: SQVTM and ANQGSEA. Written as DNA, the CDR3 is TGCAGCGTACTACTCAACCCTGAAGCTTTCTTT. Amino acid sequence: CSVLLNPEAFF.

The chain uses TRBV2 and TRBJ2-5; D is undetermined. CDR1 and CDR2 (germline): SNHLY, FYNNEI. This CDR3 is built from 12 residues. V gave up 6 bases and J gave up 5 bases, with 10 bases separating them. CDR3 sequence (DNA): TGTGCCAGCAGATCGCACCTGGAGACCCAGTACTTC. It encodes CASRSHLETQYF.

The chain couples TRBV2 to TRBJ2-3; D may be TRBD1 or TRBD2 (5 bases each). V lost 6 bases to trimming and J lost 7 bases, with 11 bases between them. Germline CDR1 reads SNHLY; CDR2 reads FYNNEI. This CDR3 has 12 amino acids. CDR3 loop: CASRGTFYTQYF. CDR3 nucleotides: TGTGCCAGCAGGGGGACCTTCTATACGCAGTATTTT.

In nucleotides, the CDR3 is TGCAGCGGGGATCCGGGCCCTAGTTACAGGGGGGAGACCCAGTACTTC. Protein product: CSGDPGPSYRGETQYF. The rearrangement joins TRBV29-1 to TRBJ2-5, with 8 positions matching TRBD1. Unmatched junction bases numbered 18, after V lost 7 bases and J lost 5 bases. The CDR3 is made up of 16 amino acids. CDR1 SQVTM and CDR2 ANQGSEA come from the germline V gene.

The CDR3 spells CASSLGVVKPSTDTQYF. The CDR3 DNA reads as TGTGCCAGCAGCTTAGGCGTCGTAAAGCCTAGCACAGATACGCAGTATTTT. The chain has TRBV13 and TRBJ2-3; D gene unclear. Looked up from germline, CDR1 is PRHDT and CDR2 is FYEKMQ (reference sequence). Trimming stripped 0 bases from V and 0 bases from J, with 13 bases between. This CDR3 has 17 residues.

The chain combines TRBV13 with TRBJ2-7; tentative D call: TRBD2 (6 bases). Germline assignment: CDR1 PRHDT and CDR2 FYEKMQ (reference sequence). Trimming took off 1 base at V and 0 bases at J, with 10 bases between the two ends. This CDR3 spans 15 amino acids. The CDR3 DNA reads TGTGCCAGCAGCTTAGAGGCGGGGAGCTCCTACGAGCAGTACTTC. It translates to CASSLEAGSSYEQYF.

The V and J genes are TRBV9 and TRBJ2-1; 12 bases line up with TRBD2. Germline values: CDR1 SGDLS, CDR2 YYNGEE. CDR3 size: 15 residues. Trimming removed 3 bases from V and 4 bases from J; junction bases left unmatched: 2. The CDR3 nucleotides are TGTGCCAGCAGCGAGACTAGCGGGGGTTACAATGAGCAGTTCTTC. Protein product: CASSETSGGYNEQFF.

The V call is TRBV28, the J call TRBJ2-7, with D perhaps being TRBD1 or TRBD2 (6 bases each). Trimming took 5 bases from V and 2 from J, leaving 19 bases between them. Germline V CDR1 and CDR2: MDHEN, SYDVKM. There are 16 residues in the CDR3. The CDR3 loop is CASSTAPGRGPYEQYF. CDR3 sequence (DNA): TGTGCCAGCAGTACCGCCCCGGGACGGGGGCCCTACGAGCAGTACTTC.